This section outlines one TCR beta chain sequence together with its context. This clonotype qualifies as medium-sized (0.01 to 0.1%). Its antigen is not yet known. No base-level quality is on record; no much larger clone is a single base apart. Separate semi-nested PCR amplifications were run for the TCRalpha and TCRbeta libraries, using Advantage 2 and reverse primers located in the TRAC or TRBC constant regions. The amount of total RNA used for first-strand cDNA synthesis ranged from about 3.5 to 550 ng. TCR cDNA libraries were generated by 5'-RACE using the SMARTer PCR cDNA Synthesis kit, with a poly-dT primer for first-strand synthesis. Each semi-nested reverse primer in the constant region carried a 5-nucleotide sample-specific barcode, and the resulting products were cleaned up with the Zymo DNA Clean and Concentrator-5 kit. As many as ten barcoded samples were combined into a pool, ligated to Illumina adaptors, and sequenced on an Illumina MiSeq as 2 x 150 bp paired-end reads. The paper's processing steps were these. Demultiplexed reads were aligned with BLAT to a custom library of all human TRAV, TRAJ, TRBV, TRBD and TRBJ combinations from IMGT. The best BLAT hits were picked using pslCDnaFilter (-maxAligns=1, -ignoreIntrons), and custom Perl scripts were used to calculate clonotype frequencies. TCRdb cleaned the public reads at Q25 with fastp, built clones with MiXCR and kept in-frame beta chains. Entries are consolidated by CDR3 protein sequence, retaining the most common genes and DNA. The V and J calls and clone size come from TCRdb's table, not from the authors' own analysis. Here the sample has 7,500 to 10,000 distinct CDR3 sequences; approximately 20% occur a single time. Approximately 1.5% of the sample belongs to the ten largest clones.

From the cysteine up to the phenylalanine, the CDR3 has a length of 15 residues. The sequence is cut down to CDR3 DNA, 45 bases in frame from base 1. Trimming at the junction amounts to 4 bases on V and 0 bases on J, and the germline ends lie 13 bases apart. CDR1 and CDR2, per the germline V gene (reference sequence), are DFQATT and SNEGSKA. Primary CD8+ T cells were enriched with magnetic beads using the Miltenyi CD8+ T cell Isolation Kit. Prior to RNA extraction, CD3+TCRalphabeta+CD8 single positive T cells from organoids and thymus were isolated by FACS sorting. Total RNA was purified from 40,000 to 200,000 sorted cells per sample with the RNeasy Micro kit, and quality checked on an Agilent RNA 6000 Nano chip. Thymic fragments were dissected, disrupted by pipetting and passed through a 70 um strainer to release thymocytes. The record originates from a study of T cells generated in artificial thymic organoids (dated by TCRdb to about 2017). At the level of the whole study: In some experiments, thymic T cells were further FACS-purified to deplete CD4 immature single positive or double positive precursors. The TCR alpha and beta CDR3 repertoires of CD8 single positive T cells derived from in vitro artificial thymic organoids were compared with those of thymic and peripheral blood naive CD8 T cells. The repertoire sequencing data shown were described as representative of three independent experiments.

Findings and caveats that apply to the study as a whole: CD8 single positive T cells derived from organoids showed physiological TCR clonotype diversity comparable to the diversity seen in thymic and blood naive CD8 T cells.

Sequenced input: naive CD8+ T cells from the thymus. Taken with the paper, the label for cell subset or site translates to: CD3+TCRalphabeta+CD8SP T cells; for blood, CD45RO-CCR7+ naive CD8+ T cells. The rearrangement combines TRBV20-1 with TRBJ1-5; the D gene is perhaps TRBD1, on 6 matching bases. The receptor was isolated from a human donor who gave cord blood stem cells for thymic organoid culture, a cardiac surgery patient who gave postnatal thymus, or a blood donor (not recorded which). CDR3 region: CSAIWTEISNQPQHF. The DNA is TGCAGTGCTATCTGGACAGAAATTAGCAATCAGCCCCAGCATTTT.